A selection of T cell receptor beta chains follows, all from one sample in a study of shared clonotypes between healthy human individuals. Clones were sequenced by immunoSEQ multiplex PCR, and TCRdb holds only the in-frame ones, with some missing. Altogether about 360,000 clones are present, over 70% being singletons, with the ten largest covering 10%. Sequenced input: memory CD4+ T cells sorted from blood. The receptors shown here come from a man in his thirties or forties in good health. The conserved cysteine and the conserved F or W are not part of the CDR3 here. Fields, in order: D gene, V gene, CDR3 protein. D genes are given only for firm matches.

>NA|TRBV25-1
ASSEPPEVNSNQPQH
>TRBD1|TRBV7-2
ASSPLGQGYYGYT
>TRBD2|TRBV4-3
ASSQTGTSGNRVQY
>NA|TRBV7-8
ASSLVQGSGYT
>TRBD1|TRBV19
ASSILGQGVLETQY
>NA|TRBV4-2
ASSSGVGTEAF
>TRBD1|TRBV29-1
SSRQGGTDTQY
>NA|TRBV18
ASSSRARTLNTGELF
>NA|TRBV7-2
ASSRDSSASGRVEKLF
>NA|TRBV5-1
ASSLQPLQGNYGYT
>TRBD2|TRBV9
ASSVGLAEYNEQF